This TCR beta chain was captured by sequencing in a study of T cell changes during pregnancy in multiple sclerosis. Measured with immunoSEQ multiplex PCR; TCRdb has only the in-frame clones, and not every one. The table has around 37,000 clones, about nine tenths seen once. The sequence came from a female donor with multiple sclerosis, enrolled in a pregnancy study. This specimen consisted of CD8+ T cells from peripheral blood mononuclear cells, obtained in the second trimester of pregnancy.

In DNA, the CDR3 is TGTGCCAGCAGCTTCGACCTTAAAGGGGGCGGCACAGATACGCAGTATTTT. Protein: CASSFDLKGGGTDTQYF. The chain employs TRBV5-4 and TRBJ2-3; 7 positions match TRBD1. CDR3 length equals 17 residues. V dropped 2 bases and J dropped 1; count of bases not matched to a gene: 10. Looked up from germline, CDR1 is SGHNT and CDR2 is YYREEE (reference sequence).